The subject of this entry is one TCR beta chain. The antigen remains undetermined. Generated by immunoSEQ multiplex PCR, the TCRdb table keeps only in-frame clones and is missing some. The sample yields roughly 660,000 clones, roughly 88% seen once. Between the trimmed V and J ends, which lost 5 bases and 3 bases, there was a span of 14 bases. Germline CDR1 SGHVS, CDR2 FQNEAQ. The CDR3 covers 15 residues. The data belong to a study of shared clonotypes between healthy human individuals. Whole-study results and caveats: Sharing across four donors was highest in naive CD4 (around 5%) and lowest in memory CD8 (roughly 0.4%).

The sequencing input was memory CD8+ T cells from PBMCs. The subset: CD45RO+ cells pooled with CCR7-negative TemRA cells. This chain uses TRBV7-8 with TRBJ1-5; D is perhaps TRBD1 (5 bases). The clonotype was recovered from a man in his late teens or twenties in good health. Some clones in this sample may be carry-over from other donors' samples. For the CDR3, the DNA is TGTGCCAGCAGCATAATACGGGGGTACAATCAGCCCCAGCATTTT. It translates to CASSIIRGYNQPQHF.